This TCR beta chain originates from a study of CXCR3-negative and CXCR3-positive naive CD8 T cells. Points from the study as a whole: Diversity ran similarly high across both naive subsets but far lower in memory CD8+ cells. Similar TRBV-TRBJ usage was seen in naive cells (both CXCR3-negative and CXCR3-positive), but memory cells differed.

With UMI labels, 5' RACE was used to prepare the TRB cDNA libraries. TCRdb reprocessed the 5' RACE reads and keeps a single row for each CDR3 protein, giving no DNA. Found here are 43,000 or so distinct CDR3 sequences; the top ten clones hold 1.5% to 2%. On this clonotype: Its antigen remains unidentified.

CDR3 length: 19 residues. Germline-derived CDR1 and CDR2 are SGHVS and FQNEAQ. This sequence joins TRBV7-8 and TRBJ1-5; TCRdb outputs TRBD1, but without DNA this stays unchecked. What was sequenced was naive CXCR3- CD8+ T cells from blood. Subset defined: CD45RO-CCR7+CD27+CD95- naive CD8+ T cells lacking CXCR3 (TNR3-). The receptor was isolated from a human donor in good health. Some clones in this sample may be carry-over from other donors' samples. The CDR3 here is CASSSAPGQGESSNQPQHF.